This T cell receptor beta chain was identified during a study of blood T cell repertoires in COVID-19. Whole-study context: COVID-19 samples from acute and convalescent phases originated in the United States, Italy and Spain.

Per germline, CDR1 SGHNT and CDR2 YENEEA. This CDR3 is 13 amino acids long. The V and J ends lost 4 bases and 8 bases, in that order; junction bases with no gene match: 6. Authors' processing steps: How many nucleated cells were present was estimated from reference gene primer amplification. The method was immunoSEQ multiplex PCR; TCRdb's version includes in-frame clones alone and lacks a portion of them. From that table come the V and J calls and clone size; the DNA was used to work out D and trimming. Among approximately 120,000 clones listed, roughly 87% were seen once. V gene TRBV11-3 combines with J gene TRBJ2-3; TRBD1 agrees at 7 bases. Sequencing used peripheral blood. The TCR comes from a man at least 80 years old with active or convalescent COVID-19. This CDR3 is CASSSTRGTTQYF. CDR3 nucleotides: TGTGCCAGCAGCTCAACCAGGGGGACTACGCAGTATTTT.